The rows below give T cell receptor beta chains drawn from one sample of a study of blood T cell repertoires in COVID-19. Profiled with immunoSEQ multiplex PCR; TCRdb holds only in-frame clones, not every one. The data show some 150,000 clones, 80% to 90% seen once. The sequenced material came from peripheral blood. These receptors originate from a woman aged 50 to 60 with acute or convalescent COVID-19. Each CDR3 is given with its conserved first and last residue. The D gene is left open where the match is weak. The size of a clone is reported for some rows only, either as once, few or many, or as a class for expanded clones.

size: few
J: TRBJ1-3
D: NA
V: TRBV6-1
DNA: TGTGCCAGCAGTGTAGTATGGGCCAGCTCTGGAAACACCATATATTTT
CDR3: CASSVVWASSGNTIYF

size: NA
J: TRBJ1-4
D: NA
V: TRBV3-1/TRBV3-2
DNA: TGTGCCAGCAGCCAAGATCCTTCAGGGTTTATTGAAAAACTGTTTTTT
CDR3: CASSQDPSGFIEKLFF

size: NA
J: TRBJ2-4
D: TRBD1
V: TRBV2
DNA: TGTGCCAGCAGTGAATGGACAGGGGCCAAAAACATTCAGTACTTC
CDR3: CASSEWTGAKNIQYF

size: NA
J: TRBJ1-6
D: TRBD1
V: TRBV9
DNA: TGTGCCAGCAGCCTACAGGGGGATATCTCTTCACCCCTCCACTTT
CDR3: CASSLQGDISSPLHF

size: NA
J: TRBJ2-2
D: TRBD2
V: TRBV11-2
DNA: TGTGCCAGCAGCTTAGACCCGGGAGGGAACACCGGGGAGCTGTTTTTT
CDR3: CASSLDPGGNTGELFF

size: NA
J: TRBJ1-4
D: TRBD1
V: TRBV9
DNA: TGTGCCAGCAGCGGCACAGGGGCCTTTAATGAAAAACTGTTTTTT
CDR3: CASSGTGAFNEKLFF

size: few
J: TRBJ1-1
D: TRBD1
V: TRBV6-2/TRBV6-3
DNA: TGTGCCAGCAGTGGGACAGGGTCTGAAGCTTTCTTT
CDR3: CASSGTGSEAFF

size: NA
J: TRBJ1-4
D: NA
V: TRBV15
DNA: TGTGCCACCAGCAGAAGTAGCCCGGGGGGGGAAAAACTGTTTTTT
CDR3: CATSRSSPGGEKLFF

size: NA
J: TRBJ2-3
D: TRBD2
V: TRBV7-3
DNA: TGTGCCAGCAGCCCCGGGGTTAGCGGGGGCACAGATACGCAGTATTTT
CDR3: CASSPGVSGGTDTQYF

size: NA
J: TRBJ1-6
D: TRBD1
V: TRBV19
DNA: TGTGCCAGTAGCAAGGACAGGGGCTCACCCCTCCACTTT
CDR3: CASSKDRGSPLHF

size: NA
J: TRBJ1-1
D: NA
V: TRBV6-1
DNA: TGTGCCAGCAGTGAAGCGCACCAGGGTAGTTTCTTT
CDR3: CASSEAHQGSFF

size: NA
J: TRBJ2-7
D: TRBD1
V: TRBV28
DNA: TGTGCCCACCGGGACAGGGGCTACGAGCAGTACTTC
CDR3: CAHRDRGYEQYF

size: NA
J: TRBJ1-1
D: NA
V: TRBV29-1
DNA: TGCAGCGGTTATCCACAGGGAAACACTGAAGCTTTCTTT
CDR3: CSGYPQGNTEAFF

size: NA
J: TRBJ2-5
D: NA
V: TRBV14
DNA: TGTGCCAGCAGCGAAGGACAGTTTCATGAGACCCAGTACTTC
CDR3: CASSEGQFHETQYF

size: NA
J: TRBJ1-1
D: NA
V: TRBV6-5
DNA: TGTGCCAGCAGGTCCCAGGGATCGGGGAACACTGAAGCTTTCTTT
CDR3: CASRSQGSGNTEAFF

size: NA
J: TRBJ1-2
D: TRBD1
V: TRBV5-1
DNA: TGCGCCAGCAGCTTGACAGGGGGGTTTGATTGGAGCTACACCTTC
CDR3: CASSLTGGFDWSYTF

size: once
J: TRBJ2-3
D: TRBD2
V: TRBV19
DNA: TGTGCCAGTAGTGAGGCTAGCGGTGCTGATACGCAGTATTTT
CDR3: CASSEASGADTQYF

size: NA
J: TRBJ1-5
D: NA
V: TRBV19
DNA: TGTGCCAGTAGTTCACCTACCAATCAGCCCCAGCATTTT
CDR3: CASSSPTNQPQHF

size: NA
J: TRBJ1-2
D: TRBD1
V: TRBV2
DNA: TGTGCCAGCAGCCCGGACAGGGGGGTAGGTGGCTACACCTTC
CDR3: CASSPDRGVGGYTF

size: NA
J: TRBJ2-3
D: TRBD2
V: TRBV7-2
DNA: TGTGCCAGCAGCTTAGGGAGGACTAGCGGAACCACAGATACGCAGTATTTT
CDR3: CASSLGRTSGTTDTQYF

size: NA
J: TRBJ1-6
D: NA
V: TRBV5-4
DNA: TGTGCCAGCAGCTTGGGGGGGGGACGGTTCAATTCACCCCTCCACTTT
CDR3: CASSLGGGRFNSPLHF

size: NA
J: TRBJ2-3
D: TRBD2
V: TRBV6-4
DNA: TGTGCCAGTTGGACGACTCGAAGCGGGGAAAGCACAGATACGCAGTATTTT
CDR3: CASWTTRSGESTDTQYF

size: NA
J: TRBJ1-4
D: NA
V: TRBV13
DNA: TGTGCCAGCAGCCTGACACGGAGGTCAGGTAATGAAAAACTGTTTTTT
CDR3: CASSLTRRSGNEKLFF

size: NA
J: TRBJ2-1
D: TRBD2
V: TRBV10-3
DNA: TGTGCCATCAGTGAGTCTTTAGCGGGAGCGTACAATGAGCAGTTCTTC
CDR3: CAISESLAGAYNEQFF

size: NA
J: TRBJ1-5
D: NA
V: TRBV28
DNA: TGTGCCAGCAGGTCCCAGGGTCAGCCCCAGCATTTT
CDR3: CASRSQGQPQHF

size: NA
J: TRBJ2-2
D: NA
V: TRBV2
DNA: TGTGCCAGCAGTGAGGTCAGATCGAACACCGGGGAGCTGTTTTTT
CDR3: CASSEVRSNTGELFF

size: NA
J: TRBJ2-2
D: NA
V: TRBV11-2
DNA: TGTGCCAGCAGCTTAATGGTTCCAGGGGATGCCGGGGAGCTGTTTTTT
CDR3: CASSLMVPGDAGELFF

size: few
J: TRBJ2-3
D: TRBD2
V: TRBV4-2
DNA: TGTGCCAGCAGCCAAGATGGGCGACTAGCGGGAGGGCTCGGCACAGATACGCAGTATTTT
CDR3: CASSQDGRLAGGLGTDTQYF

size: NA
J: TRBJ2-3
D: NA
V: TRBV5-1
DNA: TGCGCCAGCAGCTTCCCTAGCGAGGGAGATACGCAGTATTTT
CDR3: CASSFPSEGDTQYF

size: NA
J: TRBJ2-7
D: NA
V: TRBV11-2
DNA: TGTGCCAGCAGCTTTTGGGTTACCCCTAGAGTCTACGAGCAGTACTTC
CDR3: CASSFWVTPRVYEQYF

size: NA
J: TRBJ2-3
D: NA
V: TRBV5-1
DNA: TGCGCCAGCAGCCAAGCGGACCTCACAGATACGCAGTATTTT
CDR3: CASSQADLTDTQYF